Here is one TCR beta chain with its context. The antigen is not known. Sequenced by immunoSEQ multiplex PCR; TCRdb stores in-frame clones only, minus some. The sample contains 9,500 to 11,000 clones, approximately 89% of which appear only once. V shed 3 bases and J shed 2 bases, with 8 bases lying between them. The CDR3 spans 14 residues. Germline-derived CDR1 and CDR2 are MDHEN and SYDVKM. Indicated time point: week 23, last vaccination. Topical imiquimod was applied with each vaccine dose, which held 300 ug of mutant IDH1 20-mer peptide. The data originate from a study of a mutant IDH1 vaccine in newly diagnosed glioma. Study findings and constraints: There were vaccine-induced immune responses in under 95% of the patients. Apparently, pseudoprogression bore no relation to changes among the top peripheral T cell clonotypes.

The rearrangement joins TRBV28 to TRBJ2-4, with no clear D. This receptor was taken from a woman aged 40 to 50 with glioma. Some clones in this sample may be carry-over from other donors' samples. This material consisted of PBMCs, taken from a glioma patient whose treatment included an IDH1 peptide vaccine. CDR3 region: CASSLVSTKNIQYF. As DNA, the CDR3 is TGTGCCAGCAGTTTGGTCAGCACCAAAAACATTCAGTACTTC.